A selection of T cell receptor beta chains follows, all from one sample in a study of OX40 agonist ivuxolimab in advanced cancers. Profiled with immunoSEQ multiplex PCR; TCRdb holds only in-frame clones, not every one. In the table there are 50,000 to 65,000 clones, approximately 90% of which are singletons. Material: CD4+ or CD8+ T cells sorted from blood, obtained in a trial of the OX40 agonist ivuxolimab. Receptors were obtained from an adult with an advanced solid tumor such as melanoma, head and neck, liver or kidney cancer. The CDR3 runs from the conserved cysteine through the conserved F or W. The D gene is left open where the match is weak. Clone size is shown for a subset of rows, as once, few, many or a class of expanded clone.

D gene,V gene,J gene,clone size,CDR3 protein,CDR3 DNA
-,TRBV6-5,TRBJ1-4,-,CASSYFGFGEKLFF,TGTGCCAGCAGTTACTTTGGGTTTGGTGAAAAACTGTTTTTT
-,TRBV7-9,TRBJ2-7,-,CASSLVPLETGHYEQYF,TGTGCCAGCAGCTTAGTGCCCTTAGAGACAGGACACTACGAGCAGTACTTC
-,TRBV28,TRBJ2-7,once,CASSFTRVEQYF,TGTGCCAGCAGTTTTACAAGAGTAGAGCAGTACTTC
-,TRBV6-1,TRBJ1-2,-,CASSESPGGSGYGYTF,TGTGCCAGCAGTGAATCCCCCGGGGGCTCCGGCTATGGCTACACCTTC
-,TRBV20-1,TRBJ2-3,-,CSARVDTQYF,TGCAGTGCTAGAGTAGATACGCAGTATTTT
TRBD2,TRBV2,TRBJ2-7,few,CASSGTSDYEQYF,TGTGCCAGCTCCGGGACTAGCGACTACGAGCAGTACTTC
-,TRBV5-1,TRBJ2-2,-,CASSLTYPGELFF,TGCGCCAGCAGCTTGACATATCCCGGGGAGCTGTTTTTT
TRBD2,TRBV4-2,TRBJ2-3,-,CASSQDLETSYRGGTDTQYF,TGTGCCAGCAGCCAAGATTTAGAGACTAGCTATAGAGGTGGCACAGATACGCAGTATTTT
TRBD2,TRBV7-2,TRBJ2-5,once,CASSMTSGQETQYF,TGTGCCAGCAGCATGACTAGCGGCCAAGAGACCCAGTACTTC
-,TRBV13,TRBJ2-1,-,CASSFSYNEQFF,TGTGCCAGCAGCTTCTCCTACAATGAGCAGTTCTTC
TRBD2,TRBV4-3,TRBJ2-1,-,CASSQDLAGQSSYNEQFF,TGCGCCAGCAGCCAAGACCTAGCGGGGCAAAGCTCCTACAATGAGCAGTTCTTC
-,TRBV6-5,TRBJ2-2,once,CASSYLAENTGELFF,TGTGCCAGCAGTTACTTAGCGGAGAACACCGGGGAGCTGTTTTTT
-,TRBV28,TRBJ1-5,-,CASSPDGLQPQHF,TGTGCCAGCAGCCCCGACGGTCTTCAGCCCCAGCATTTT